The clone carrying this T cell receptor (beta chain) was observed at least ten times. What it binds is not known. The sample originates from a study of T cells after yellow fever vaccination. Study summary: It was SMART-Seq v4 Ultra Low Input that prepared the fractions with low cell numbers.

The study's findings and limits: Weaker overall was a secondary response that nonetheless peaked faster, on day 5 versus 15. Reappearance after the booster was observed for most primary-vaccination clones (roughly 97% CD4, about 85% CD8).

TCRdb ran MiXCR on the 5' RACE reads and lists one entry per CDR3 protein. The sample holds 110,000 or so distinct CDR3 sequences, around 7.2% seen once. This CDR3 spans 18 amino acids. The germline gives CDR1 SGHKS, CDR2 YYEKEE (reference sequence). V was clipped by 1 base and J by 0 bases; unmatched bases: 11. This TCR derives from a man between 18 and 29 years old who received the YFV17D yellow fever vaccine. The rearrangement uses TRBV5-5 and TRBJ1-1, with 8 nucleotides matching TRBD1. This specimen consisted of CD4+ T cells sorted from PBMCs, obtained 45 days after the first yellow fever vaccination. The CDR3 DNA follows: TGTGCCAGCAGCTTGCGGTACAGGGGGTCCAACATGAACACTGAAGCTTTCTTT. This encodes CASSLRYRGSNMNTEAFF.